Described below is a single T cell receptor beta chain sequence and its context. This entry is derived from a study of T cell responses to AZD1222 COVID-19 vaccine. The protocol was immunoSEQ multiplex PCR, while the TCRdb copy is restricted to in-frame clones and leaves out a portion. The profile shows about 68,000 clones, almost 90% of them singletons. Looked up from germline, CDR1 is DFQATT and CDR2 is SNEGSKA (reference sequence). Trimming took off 4 bases at V and 5 bases at J, with 5 bases between the two ends. The CDR3 sequence is 10 residues long. J is TRBJ1-2 and V is TRBV20-1; D gene unclear. The TCR originated in an adult in good health. The starting material was peripheral blood, obtained on day 0 of AZD1222 vaccination. CDR3 DNA: TGCAGTGCTACCAATTATGGCTACACCTTC. It encodes CSATNYGYTF.